These T cell receptor beta chains were read from a single sample in a study of blood T cell repertoires in COVID-19. Only in-frame clones appear in the TCRdb table, and some are missing; sequencing was by immunoSEQ multiplex PCR. In the table there are about 170,000 clones, under 90% of which are singletons. The sample taken for sequencing was peripheral blood. These receptors came from a woman older than 75 with acute or convalescent COVID-19. Each CDR3 is given with its conserved first and last residue. D genes are given only for firm matches. Clone size is shown for a subset of rows, as once, few, many or a class of expanded clone.

CDR3 DNA: TGTGCCAGCAGTGAAGGGGCTAGCGGGGCTCTGCGGGAGCAGTACTTC
CDR3 protein: CASSEGASGALREQYF
clone size: .
D gene: TRBD2
J gene: TRBJ2-7
V gene: TRBV6-1

CDR3 DNA: TGCAGTGTTCTGTCCTCGGAGACCCAGTACTTC
CDR3 protein: CSVLSSETQYF
clone size: .
D gene: .
J gene: TRBJ2-5
V gene: TRBV20-1

CDR3 DNA: TGTGCCAGCCGCCTAGCGGGAGTTGGGACCACCTACGAGCAGTACTTC
CDR3 protein: CASRLAGVGTTYEQYF
clone size: few
D gene: TRBD2
J gene: TRBJ2-7
V gene: TRBV5-5

CDR3 DNA: TGCGCCAGCAGCGTGGACAGGGGTGATAATTCACCCCTCCACTTT
CDR3 protein: CASSVDRGDNSPLHF
clone size: few
D gene: TRBD1
J gene: TRBJ1-6
V gene: TRBV5-1

CDR3 DNA: TGCGCCAGCAGCCAGACTAGCGGGAGCGGCGAGCAGTTCTTC
CDR3 protein: CASSQTSGSGEQFF
clone size: .
D gene: TRBD2
J gene: TRBJ2-1
V gene: TRBV5-1

CDR3 DNA: TGTGCCAGCTCACCAGAAGGAGTCCCAACTAATGAAAAACTGTTTTTT
CDR3 protein: CASSPEGVPTNEKLFF
clone size: .
D gene: .
J gene: TRBJ1-4
V gene: TRBV18

CDR3 DNA: TGCGCCAGCAGCCAAGAGTCCGGGGTTTACACCGGGGAGCTGTTTTTT
CDR3 protein: CASSQESGVYTGELFF
clone size: .
D gene: .
J gene: TRBJ2-2
V gene: TRBV4-3

CDR3 DNA: TGTGCCAGCAGCTTAGCGATACAGGGGGTTGGAGGCTACACCTTC
CDR3 protein: CASSLAIQGVGGYTF
clone size: .
D gene: TRBD1
J gene: TRBJ1-2
V gene: TRBV7-8

CDR3 DNA: TGCGCCAGCAGCCGGGCCCAAGGAGGCATTGGTACCCAGTACTTC
CDR3 protein: CASSRAQGGIGTQYF
clone size: .
D gene: .
J gene: TRBJ2-5
V gene: TRBV5-1

CDR3 DNA: TGTGCCAGCAGCTTCTTGGCCGAGACCCAGTACTTC
CDR3 protein: CASSFLAETQYF
clone size: .
D gene: .
J gene: TRBJ2-5
V gene: TRBV7-2

CDR3 DNA: TGCGCCAGCAGCCGCTCGCCGTCCGGGACAGGGGGTGAGACCCAGTACTTC
CDR3 protein: CASSRSPSGTGGETQYF
clone size: .
D gene: TRBD1
J gene: TRBJ2-5
V gene: TRBV4-3

CDR3 DNA: TGTGCCAGCAGCCAAGGCGCGGGGATGGGCGCCGGGGAGCTGTTTTTT
CDR3 protein: CASSQGAGMGAGELFF
clone size: .
D gene: .
J gene: TRBJ2-2
V gene: TRBV4-2

CDR3 DNA: TGTGCCAGCAGCTTGGCCCCACTTGCAACTAATGAAAAACTGTTTTTT
CDR3 protein: CASSLAPLATNEKLFF
clone size: once
D gene: .
J gene: TRBJ1-4
V gene: TRBV5-5

CDR3 DNA: TGTGCCAGCACCTTCAACACCAGGGGGTCACCCCTCCACTTT
CDR3 protein: CASTFNTRGSPLHF
clone size: .
D gene: TRBD1
J gene: TRBJ1-6
V gene: TRBV28

CDR3 DNA: TGTGCCAGCAGCTTGCCAGGGGCCGGAGAGCAGTACTTC
CDR3 protein: CASSLPGAGEQYF
clone size: .
D gene: .
J gene: TRBJ2-7
V gene: TRBV5-4

CDR3 DNA: TGTGCCAGCAGCCACGGACTAGCGGGAGGGTATGAGCAGTTCTTC
CDR3 protein: CASSHGLAGGYEQFF
clone size: .
D gene: TRBD2
J gene: TRBJ2-1
V gene: TRBV7-9

CDR3 DNA: TGCGCCAGCAGCTTGCTCACGAGCTATGGCTACACCTTC
CDR3 protein: CASSLLTSYGYTF
clone size: .
D gene: .
J gene: TRBJ1-2
V gene: TRBV5-1

CDR3 DNA: TGTGCCAGTAGTGTACAGGGAACCGGGGAGCTGTTTTTT
CDR3 protein: CASSVQGTGELFF
clone size: .
D gene: .
J gene: TRBJ2-2
V gene: TRBV19